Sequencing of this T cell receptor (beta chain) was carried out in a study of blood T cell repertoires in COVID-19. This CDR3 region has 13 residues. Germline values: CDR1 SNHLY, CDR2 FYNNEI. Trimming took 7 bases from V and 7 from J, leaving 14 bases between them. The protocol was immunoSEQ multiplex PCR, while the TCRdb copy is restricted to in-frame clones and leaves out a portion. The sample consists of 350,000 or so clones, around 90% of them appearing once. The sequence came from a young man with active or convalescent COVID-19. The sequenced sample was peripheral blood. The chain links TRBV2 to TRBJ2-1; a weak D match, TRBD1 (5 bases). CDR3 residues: CASTGQGMNEQFF. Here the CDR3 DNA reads TGTGCCAGCACCGGGCAGGGCATGAATGAGCAGTTCTTC.